A selection of T cell receptor beta chains follows, all from one sample in a study of shared clonotypes between healthy human individuals. Method: immunoSEQ multiplex PCR; TCRdb's copy keeps in-frame clones and lacks some. In the table there are approximately 500,000 clones, nearly 80% of which are singletons. The specimen sequenced was PBMCs. These receptors all stem from a woman in her thirties or forties in good health. Some clones in this sample may be carry-over from other donors' samples. Both conserved end residues are part of each CDR3. Each record gives: clone size, V gene, J gene, D gene, CDR3 protein, CDR3 DNA. A D gene is named only where the DNA matches it firmly. The size entry is marked missing in some rows and otherwise reads once, few, many or a size class.

.	TRBV1	TRBJ1-4	.	CTSSQDLGGIINEKLFF	TGCACCAGCAGCCAAGATTTAGGGGGAATTATCAATGAAAAACTGTTTTTT
.	TRBV5-4	TRBJ2-1	TRBD2	CASSSRLAGAVGQFF	TGTGCCAGCAGCTCGAGACTAGCGGGAGCGGTCGGGCAGTTCTTC
.	TRBV6-1	TRBJ1-4	TRBD1	CASSGTGGWEKLFF	TGTGCCAGCAGTGGGACAGGGGGCTGGGAAAAACTGTTTTTT
.	TRBV28	TRBJ1-2	TRBD1	CASRPGTGSGYTF	TGTGCCAGCAGACCCGGGACAGGGTCTGGCTACACCTTC
.	TRBV4-2	TRBJ2-5	TRBD1	CASSPHVGQGLETQYF	TGTGCCAGCAGCCCCCACGTTGGACAGGGGTTAGAGACCCAGTACTTC
.	TRBV7-3	TRBJ2-3	TRBD2	CASSLTPAGGTDTQYF	TGTGCCAGCAGCCTTACACCAGCGGGAGGCACAGATACGCAGTATTTT
.	TRBV9	TRBJ1-2	TRBD1	CASSVAPGQNVPYGYTF	TGTGCCAGCAGCGTAGCTCCGGGACAGAACGTCCCCTATGGCTACACCTTC
.	TRBV5-4	TRBJ2-1	TRBD2	CASSLGASGRAAEQFF	TGTGCCAGCAGTTTGGGAGCTAGCGGGAGGGCCGCTGAGCAGTTCTTC
.	TRBV27	TRBJ2-7	.	CASSTSPYEQYF	TGTGCCAGCAGTACGTCCCCCTACGAGCAGTACTTC
.	TRBV10-3	TRBJ1-1	.	CAINGQNSNTEAFF	TGTGCCATCAATGGACAGAATTCGAACACTGAAGCTTTCTTT
.	TRBV28	TRBJ2-7	.	CASSLRPEVGPYEQYF	TGTGCCAGCAGTCTTCGTCCTGAGGTGGGACCCTACGAGCAGTACTTC
.	TRBV28	TRBJ2-2	TRBD2	CASSLGTRPGELFF	TGTGCCAGCAGTTTAGGGACTAGGCCCGGGGAGCTGTTTTTT
once	TRBV28	TRBJ2-3	TRBD1	CASSGPRDRGTDTQYF	TGTGCCAGCAGTGGACCCCGGGACAGGGGCACAGATACGCAGTATTTT
.	TRBV10-2	TRBJ2-1	TRBD1	CASSGAGGFNNEQFF	TGCGCCAGCAGTGGAGCAGGGGGCTTTAACAATGAGCAGTTCTTC
.	TRBV5-5	TRBJ1-5	.	CASSSDRNQPQHF	TGTGCCAGCAGCTCAGACAGAAATCAGCCCCAGCATTTT
.	TRBV18	TRBJ1-1	TRBD1	CASSRAGQVGTEAFF	TGTGCCAGCTCACGGGCGGGACAGGTGGGGACTGAAGCTTTCTTT
.	TRBV2	TRBJ2-3	TRBD2	CASSASGRAADTQYF	TGTGCCAGCAGCGCAAGCGGGAGGGCCGCAGATACGCAGTATTTT
.	TRBV6-1	TRBJ1-5	TRBD1	CASSKDRDQPQHF	TGTGCCAGCAGCAAAGACAGGGACCAGCCCCAGCATTTT